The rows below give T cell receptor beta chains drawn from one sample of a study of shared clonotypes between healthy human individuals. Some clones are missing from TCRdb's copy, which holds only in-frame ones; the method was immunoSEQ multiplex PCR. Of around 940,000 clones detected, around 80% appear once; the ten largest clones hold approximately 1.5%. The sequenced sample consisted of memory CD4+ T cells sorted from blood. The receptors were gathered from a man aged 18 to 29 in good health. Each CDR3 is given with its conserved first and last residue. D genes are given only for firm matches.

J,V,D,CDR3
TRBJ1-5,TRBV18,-,CASSPPGLNSNQPQHF
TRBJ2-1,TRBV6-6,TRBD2,CASSFLAGELNEQFF
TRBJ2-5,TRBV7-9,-,CASSLAIAQETQYF
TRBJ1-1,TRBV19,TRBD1,CASRETGGTEAFF
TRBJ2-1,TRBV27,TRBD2,CASRTASRAGGPGFGTYNEQFF
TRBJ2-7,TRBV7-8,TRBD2,CASSSRAGGDQQYF
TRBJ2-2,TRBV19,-,CASSRDPGELFF
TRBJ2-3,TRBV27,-,CASSSLGGLTDTQYF
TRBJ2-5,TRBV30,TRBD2,CAWRRGGAETQYF
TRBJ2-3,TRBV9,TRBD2,CASSVAPGGRGEDTQYF
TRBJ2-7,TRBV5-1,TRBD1,CASSPQGARYEQYF
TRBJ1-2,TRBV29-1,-,CSVEGMDGDLNRYTF
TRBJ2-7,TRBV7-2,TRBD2,CASSLIAGAYEQYF
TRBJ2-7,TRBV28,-,CASSFNREQYF
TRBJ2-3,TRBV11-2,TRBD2,CASSVGLAGGSSTDTQYF
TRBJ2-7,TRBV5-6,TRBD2,CASSLTLAGTSSYEQYF
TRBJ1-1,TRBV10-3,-,CAIRETAITDTEAFF
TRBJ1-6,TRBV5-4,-,CASSFLGARSSYNSPLHF
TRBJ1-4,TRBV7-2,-,CASSLYGKLFF
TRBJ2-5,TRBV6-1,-,CASIDWGMGETQYF
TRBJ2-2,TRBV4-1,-,CASTVSNGWRAGELFF
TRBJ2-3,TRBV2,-,CASSGQQSTDTQYF
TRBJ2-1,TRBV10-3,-,CAISTGMSNEQFF
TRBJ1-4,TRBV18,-,CASSPIGRYDEKLFF
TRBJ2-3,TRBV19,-,CASSIGLANADTQYF
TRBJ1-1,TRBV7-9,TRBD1,CASSFKGANTEAFF
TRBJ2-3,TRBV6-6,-,CASRKDSTDTQYF
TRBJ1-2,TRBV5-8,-,CASPGSRRRNYGYTF
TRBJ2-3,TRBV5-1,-,CASSLLGGGSTDTQYF
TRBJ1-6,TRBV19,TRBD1,CASSIRPRTGYNSPLHF
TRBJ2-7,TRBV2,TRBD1,CASSDAGRTGGYEQYF
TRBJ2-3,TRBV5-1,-,CASSPWEQGDDTQYF
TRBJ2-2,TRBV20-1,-,CSATLGELFF
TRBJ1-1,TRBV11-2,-,CASSLGGPNTEAFF
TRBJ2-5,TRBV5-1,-,CASSLWGFQETQYF
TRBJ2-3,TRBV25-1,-,CASSEYRVQEDTQYF
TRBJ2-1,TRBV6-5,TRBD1,CASSYLGGGYNEQFF
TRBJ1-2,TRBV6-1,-,CASSISGLYGYTF
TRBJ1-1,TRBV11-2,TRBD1,CASRDRQGGSNTEAFF
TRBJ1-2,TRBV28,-,CASSLRTYGYTF
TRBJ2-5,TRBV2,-,CASSEGQVQETQYF
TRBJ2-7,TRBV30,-,CAWSDLGTYEQYF
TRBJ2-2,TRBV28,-,CASIGAPSANTGELFF
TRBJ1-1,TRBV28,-,CASSLGGQNTEAFF
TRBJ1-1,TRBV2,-,CASSFTGGGKAFF
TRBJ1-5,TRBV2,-,CASSTGQNQPQHF
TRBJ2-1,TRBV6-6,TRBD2,CASSSSLAGYYNEQFF
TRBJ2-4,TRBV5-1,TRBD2,CASSSSGGPAGGIQYF
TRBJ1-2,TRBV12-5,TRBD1,CASGLRTGGNYGYTF
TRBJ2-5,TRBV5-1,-,CASSLGAVGPLQETQYF
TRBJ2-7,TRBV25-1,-,CASSGSQGELAYEQYF
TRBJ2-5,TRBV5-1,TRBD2,CASSSLAVQETQYF
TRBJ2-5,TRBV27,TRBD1,CASSLTGNQETQYF
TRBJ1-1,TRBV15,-,CATSRRQNTEAFF
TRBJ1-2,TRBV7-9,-,CASSLGVYGYTF
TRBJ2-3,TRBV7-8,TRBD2,CASSLRDYPSQATQYF
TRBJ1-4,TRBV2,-,CASSARGPTNEKLFF
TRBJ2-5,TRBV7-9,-,CASSSKQGPGSETQYF
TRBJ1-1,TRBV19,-,CASSIGQIMNTEAFF
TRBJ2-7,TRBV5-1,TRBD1,CASSSRQGSYEQYF